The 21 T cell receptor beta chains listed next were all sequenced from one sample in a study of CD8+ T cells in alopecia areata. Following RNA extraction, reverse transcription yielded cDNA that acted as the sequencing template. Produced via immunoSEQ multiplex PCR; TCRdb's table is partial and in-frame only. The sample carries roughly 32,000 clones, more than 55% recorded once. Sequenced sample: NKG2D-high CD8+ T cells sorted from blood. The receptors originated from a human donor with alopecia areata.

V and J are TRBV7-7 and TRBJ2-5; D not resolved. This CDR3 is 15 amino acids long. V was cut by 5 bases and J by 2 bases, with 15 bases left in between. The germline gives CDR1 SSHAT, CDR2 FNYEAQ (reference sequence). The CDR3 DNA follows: TGTGCCAGCAGCCCAAAGTTCACAGCGCAAGAGACCCAGTACTTC. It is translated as CASSPKFTAQETQYF. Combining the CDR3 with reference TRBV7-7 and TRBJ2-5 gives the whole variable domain GAGVSQSPRYKVTKRGQDVTLRCDPISSHATLYWYQQALGQGPEFLTYFNYEAQPDKSGLPSDRFSAERPEGSISTLTIQRTEQRDSAMYRCASSPKFTAQETQYFGPGTRLLVL.

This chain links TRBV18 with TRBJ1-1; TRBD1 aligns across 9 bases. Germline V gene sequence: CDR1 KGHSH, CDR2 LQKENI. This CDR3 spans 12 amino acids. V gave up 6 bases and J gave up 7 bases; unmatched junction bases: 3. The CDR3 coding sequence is TGTGCCAGCTCGCGACAGGGGGATGAAGCTTTCTTT. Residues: CASSRQGDEAFF.

The CDR3 DNA follows: TGTGCCAGCAGTCAACAGGGGAATCAGCCCCAGCATTTT. This encodes CASSQQGNQPQHF. The chain couples TRBV6-1 to TRBJ1-5; 7 bases line up with TRBD1. V shed 5 bases and J 4 bases; nucleotides not matched to a gene: 2. CDR1 is MNHNS, CDR2 SASEGT, per germline. The CDR3 is 13 amino acids.

This CDR3 reads CASSSGGPGETQYF. The DNA for the CDR3 is TGTGCCAGCAGTTCGGGAGGGCCCGGGGAGACCCAGTACTTC. The gene calls are TRBV27 and TRBJ2-5; 8 nucleotides match TRBD2. The CDR3 runs 14 residues. V was pared by 4 bases and J by 5 bases, with 6 bases of the junction left unmatched. Per the germline V gene, CDR1 is MNHEY and CDR2 is SMNVEV (reference sequence).

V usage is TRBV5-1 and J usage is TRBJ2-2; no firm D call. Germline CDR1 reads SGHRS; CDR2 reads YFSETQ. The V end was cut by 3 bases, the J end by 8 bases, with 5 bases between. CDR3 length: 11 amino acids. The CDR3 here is CASSSLGELFF. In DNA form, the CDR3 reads TGCGCCAGCAGCTCCCTTGGGGAGCTGTTTTTT. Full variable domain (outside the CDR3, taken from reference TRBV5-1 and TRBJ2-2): KAGVTQTPRYLIKTRGQQVTLSCSPISGHRSVSWYQQTPGQGLQFLFEYFSETQRNKGNFPGRFSGRQFSNSRSEMNVSTLELGDSALYLCASSSLGELFFGEGSRLTVL.

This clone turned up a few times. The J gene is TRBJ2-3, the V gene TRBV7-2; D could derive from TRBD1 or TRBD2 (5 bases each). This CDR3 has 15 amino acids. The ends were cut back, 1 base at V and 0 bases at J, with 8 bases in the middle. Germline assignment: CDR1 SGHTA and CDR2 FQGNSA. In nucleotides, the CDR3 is TGTGCCAGCAGCTTAGTTGGGGGTAGCACAGATACGCAGTATTTT. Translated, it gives CASSLVGGSTDTQYF.

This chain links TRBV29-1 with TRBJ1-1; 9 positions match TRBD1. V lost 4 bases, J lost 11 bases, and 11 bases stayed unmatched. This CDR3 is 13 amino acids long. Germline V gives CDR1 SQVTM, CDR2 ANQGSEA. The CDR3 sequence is CSVVGDRVSNAFF. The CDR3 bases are TGCAGCGTTGTGGGGGACAGGGTCAGTAACGCTTTCTTT.

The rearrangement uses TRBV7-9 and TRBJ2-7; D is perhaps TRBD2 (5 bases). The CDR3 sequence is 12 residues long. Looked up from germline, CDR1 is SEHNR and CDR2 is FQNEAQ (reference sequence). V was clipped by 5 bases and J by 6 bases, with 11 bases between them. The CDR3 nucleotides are TGTGCCAGCAGCGCGCTAGCCCTCGAGCAGTACTTC. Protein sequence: CASSALALEQYF.

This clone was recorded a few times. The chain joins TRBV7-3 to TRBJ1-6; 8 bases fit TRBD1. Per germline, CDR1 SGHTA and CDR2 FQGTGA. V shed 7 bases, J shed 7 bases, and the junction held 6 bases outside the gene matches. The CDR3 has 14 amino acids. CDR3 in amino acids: CASKSGTGNSPLHF. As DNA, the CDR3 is TGTGCCAGCAAATCCGGGACAGGCAATTCACCCCTCCACTTT.

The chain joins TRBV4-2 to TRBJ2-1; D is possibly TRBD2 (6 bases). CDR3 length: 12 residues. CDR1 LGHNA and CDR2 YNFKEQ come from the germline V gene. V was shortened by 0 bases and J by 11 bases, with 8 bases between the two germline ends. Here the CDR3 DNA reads TGTGCCAGCAGCCAAGACACTAGCCAGCAGTTCTTC. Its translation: CASSQDTSQQFF.

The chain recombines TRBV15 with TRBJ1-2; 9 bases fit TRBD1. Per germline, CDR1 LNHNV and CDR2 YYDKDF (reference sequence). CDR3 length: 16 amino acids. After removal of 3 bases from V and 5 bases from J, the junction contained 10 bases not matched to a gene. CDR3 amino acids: CATSRAWDRDLYGYTF. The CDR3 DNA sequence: TGTGCCACCAGCAGGGCTTGGGACAGGGATTTGTATGGCTACACCTTC.

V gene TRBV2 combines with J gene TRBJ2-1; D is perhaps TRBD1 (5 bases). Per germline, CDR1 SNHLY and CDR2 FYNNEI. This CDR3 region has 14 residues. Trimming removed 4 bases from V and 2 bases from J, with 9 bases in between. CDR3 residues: CASSGRVPYNEQFF. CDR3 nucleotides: TGTGCCAGCAGTGGCAGGGTCCCCTACAATGAGCAGTTCTTC.

CDR3 bases: TGTGCCAGCAGCCAAGAGGGGACAGGAAGAACTGAAGCTTTCTTT. This sequence encodes CASSQEGTGRTEAFF. The J gene is TRBJ1-1, the V gene TRBV14; the match to TRBD1 covers 8 bases. The CDR3 length is 15 residues. V lost 0 bases, J lost 5 bases, and 5 bases stayed unmatched. CDR1 and CDR2 (germline): SGHDN, FVKESK.

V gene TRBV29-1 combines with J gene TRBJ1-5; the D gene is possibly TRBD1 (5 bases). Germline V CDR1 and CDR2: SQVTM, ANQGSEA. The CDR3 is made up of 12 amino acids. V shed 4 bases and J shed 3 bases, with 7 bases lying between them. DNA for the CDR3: TGCAGCGTTGTACAGGACAATCAGCCCCAGCATTTT. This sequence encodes CSVVQDNQPQHF.

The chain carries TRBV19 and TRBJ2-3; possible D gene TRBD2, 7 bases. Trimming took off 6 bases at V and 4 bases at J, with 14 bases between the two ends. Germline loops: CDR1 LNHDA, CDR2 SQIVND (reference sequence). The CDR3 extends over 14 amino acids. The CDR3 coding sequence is TGTGCCAGTAGCCCGGGGGGCATTTCAGATACGCAGTATTTT. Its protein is CASSPGGISDTQYF.

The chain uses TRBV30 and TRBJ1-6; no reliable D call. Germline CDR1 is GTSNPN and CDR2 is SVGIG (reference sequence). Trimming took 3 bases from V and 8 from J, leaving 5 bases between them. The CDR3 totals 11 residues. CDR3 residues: CAWSEHSPLHF. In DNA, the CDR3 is TGTGCCTGGAGCGAACATTCACCCCTCCACTTT.

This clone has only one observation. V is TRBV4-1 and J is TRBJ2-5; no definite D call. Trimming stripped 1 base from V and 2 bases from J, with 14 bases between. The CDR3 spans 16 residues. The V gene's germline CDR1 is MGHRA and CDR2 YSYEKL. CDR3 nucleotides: TGCGCCAGCAGCCAAGCCGCCCTGACAATGCAAGAGACCCAGTACTTC. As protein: CASSQAALTMQETQYF.

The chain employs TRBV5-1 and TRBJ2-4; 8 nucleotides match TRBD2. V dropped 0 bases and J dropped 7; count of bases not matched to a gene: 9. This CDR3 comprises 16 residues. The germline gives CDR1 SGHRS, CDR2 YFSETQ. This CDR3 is CASSLEPAGVGNIQYF. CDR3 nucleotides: TGCGCCAGCAGCTTGGAACCAGCGGGAGTCGGGAACATTCAGTACTTC. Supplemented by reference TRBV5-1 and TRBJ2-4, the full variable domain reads KAGVTQTPRYLIKTRGQQVTLSCSPISGHRSVSWYQQTPGQGLQFLFEYFSETQRNKGNFPGRFSGRQFSNSRSEMNVSTLELGDSALYLCASSLEPAGVGNIQYFGAGTRLSVL.

CDR3 nucleotide sequence: TGTGCCAGCAGCGCCCGGGACAGGGTTGGGGCCAACGTCCTGACTTTC. Translated: CASSARDRVGANVLTF. The J gene is TRBJ2-6, the V gene TRBV7-9, with 9 bases identical to TRBD1. CDR1 SEHNR and CDR2 FQNEAQ come from the germline V gene (reference sequence). J was trimmed by 3 bases and V by 5 bases; bases with no gene match: 5. The CDR3 spans 16 residues.

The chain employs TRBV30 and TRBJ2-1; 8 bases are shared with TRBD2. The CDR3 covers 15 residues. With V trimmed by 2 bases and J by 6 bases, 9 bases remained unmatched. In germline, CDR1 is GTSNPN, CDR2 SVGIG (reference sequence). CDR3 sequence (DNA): TGTGCCTGGAGTCCTCGAGCGGGAGTCCTCAATGAGCAGTTCTTC. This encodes CAWSPRAGVLNEQFF. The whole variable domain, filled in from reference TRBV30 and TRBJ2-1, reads SQTIHQWPATLVQPVGSPLSLECTVEGTSNPNLYWYRQAAGRGLQLLFYSVGIGQISSEVPQNLSASRPQDRQFILSSKKLLLSDSGFYLCAWSPRAGVLNEQFFGPGTRLTVL.

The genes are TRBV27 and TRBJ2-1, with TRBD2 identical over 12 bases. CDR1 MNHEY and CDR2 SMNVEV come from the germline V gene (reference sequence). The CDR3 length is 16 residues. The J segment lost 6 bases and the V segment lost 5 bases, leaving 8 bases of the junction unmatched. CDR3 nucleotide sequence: TGTGCCAGCAGTCCGCGTCCTAGCGGGAGGGGCAATGAGCAGTTCTTC. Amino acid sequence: CASSPRPSGRGNEQFF.